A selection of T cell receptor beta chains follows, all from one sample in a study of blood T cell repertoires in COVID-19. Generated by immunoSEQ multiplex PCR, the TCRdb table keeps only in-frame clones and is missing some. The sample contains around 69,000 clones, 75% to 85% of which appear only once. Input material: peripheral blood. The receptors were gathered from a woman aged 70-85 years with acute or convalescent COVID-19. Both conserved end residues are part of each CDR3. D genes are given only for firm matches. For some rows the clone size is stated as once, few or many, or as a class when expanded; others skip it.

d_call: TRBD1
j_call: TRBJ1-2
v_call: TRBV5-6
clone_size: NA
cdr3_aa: CASSLGTGGVTRYGYTF
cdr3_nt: TGTGCCAGCAGCTTGGGGACAGGGGGCGTCACTAGATATGGCTACACCTTC

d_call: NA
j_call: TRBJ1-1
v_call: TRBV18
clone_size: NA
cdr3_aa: CASSLQGGSTEAFF
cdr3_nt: TGTGCCAGCTCACTACAGGGTGGGAGCACTGAAGCTTTCTTT

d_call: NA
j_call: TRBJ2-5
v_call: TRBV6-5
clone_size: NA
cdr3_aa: CASSDRVQETQYF
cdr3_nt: TGTGCCAGCAGCGACAGAGTCCAAGAGACCCAGTACTTC

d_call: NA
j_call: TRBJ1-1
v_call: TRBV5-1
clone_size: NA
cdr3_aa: CASSLTGTEAFF
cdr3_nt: TGCGCCAGCAGCTTGACAGGGACTGAAGCTTTCTTT

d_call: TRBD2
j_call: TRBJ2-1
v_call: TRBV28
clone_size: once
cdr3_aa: CASSSTSGLYNEQFF
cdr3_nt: TGTGCCAGCAGTTCGACTAGCGGGCTTTACAATGAGCAGTTCTTC

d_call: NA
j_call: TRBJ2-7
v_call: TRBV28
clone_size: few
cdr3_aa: CASRSAGTNYEQYF
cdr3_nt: TGTGCCAGCAGGTCGGCAGGCACCAACTACGAGCAGTACTTC

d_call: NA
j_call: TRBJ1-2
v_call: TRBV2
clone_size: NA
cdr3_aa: CASSIASPSYTF
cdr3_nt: TGTGCCAGCAGTATAGCCTCCCCGAGCTACACCTTC

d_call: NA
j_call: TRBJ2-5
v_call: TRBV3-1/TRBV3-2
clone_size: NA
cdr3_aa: CASSQDVLVGTQYF
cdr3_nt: TGTGCCAGCAGCCAAGATGTGCTAGTGGGGACCCAGTACTTC

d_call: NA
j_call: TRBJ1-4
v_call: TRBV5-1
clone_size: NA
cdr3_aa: CASSLAGNDEKLFF
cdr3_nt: TGCGCCAGCAGCTTGGCAGGGAATGATGAAAAACTGTTTTTT

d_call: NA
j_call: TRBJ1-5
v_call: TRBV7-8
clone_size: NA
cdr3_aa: CASSPGGAQHF
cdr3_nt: TGTGCCAGCAGCCCCGGGGGGGCCCAGCATTTT

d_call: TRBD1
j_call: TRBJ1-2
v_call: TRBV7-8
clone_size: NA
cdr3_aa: CASSLQGASGYTF
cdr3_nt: TGTGCCAGCAGCCTCCAGGGGGCTAGCGGCTACACCTTC

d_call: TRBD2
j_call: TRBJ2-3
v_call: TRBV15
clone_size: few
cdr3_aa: CATSGLPAGGPDTQYF
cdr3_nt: TGTGCCACCAGCGGCCTCCCAGCGGGAGGCCCAGATACGCAGTATTTT

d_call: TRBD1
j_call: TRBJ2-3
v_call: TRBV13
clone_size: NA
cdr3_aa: CASSLRQGEDTQYF
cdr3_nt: TGTGCCAGCAGCTTACGACAGGGGGAAGATACGCAGTATTTT

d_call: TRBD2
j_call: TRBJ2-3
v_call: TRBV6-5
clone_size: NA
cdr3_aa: CASSQGLAGGDTQYF
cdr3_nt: TGTGCCAGCAGCCAGGGACTAGCGGGAGGTGATACGCAGTATTTT

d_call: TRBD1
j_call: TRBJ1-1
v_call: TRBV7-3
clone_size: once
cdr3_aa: CASSTTGGAGTEAFF
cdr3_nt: TGTGCCAGCAGCACCACAGGGGGCGCGGGCACTGAAGCTTTCTTT

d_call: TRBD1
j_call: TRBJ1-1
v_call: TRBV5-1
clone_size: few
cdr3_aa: CASIPTHRGAEAFF
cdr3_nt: TGCGCCAGCATCCCAACTCACAGGGGGGCTGAAGCTTTCTTT

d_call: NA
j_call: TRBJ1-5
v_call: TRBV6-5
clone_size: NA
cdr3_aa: CASNVNPRAQPQHF
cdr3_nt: TGTGCCAGCAATGTAAATCCCAGGGCTCAGCCCCAGCATTTT

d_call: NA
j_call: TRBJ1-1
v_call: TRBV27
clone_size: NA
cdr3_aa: CASSLGANTEAFF
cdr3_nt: TGTGCCAGCAGTTTGGGGGCGAACACTGAAGCTTTCTTT

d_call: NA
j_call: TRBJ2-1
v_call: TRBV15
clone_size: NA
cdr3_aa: CATSRAGWSSYNEQFF
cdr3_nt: TGTGCCACCAGCAGAGCAGGGTGGAGCTCCTACAATGAGCAGTTCTTC

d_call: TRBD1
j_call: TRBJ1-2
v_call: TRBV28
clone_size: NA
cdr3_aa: CASSPGGTGFYGYTF
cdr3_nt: TGTGCCAGCAGCCCAGGAGGGACAGGGTTCTATGGCTACACCTTC

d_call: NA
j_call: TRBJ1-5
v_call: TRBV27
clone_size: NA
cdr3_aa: CASKTDLNNQPQHF
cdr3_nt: TGTGCCAGCAAGACAGACTTGAACAATCAGCCCCAGCATTTT